A selection of T cell receptor beta chains follows, all from one sample in a study of T cells expressing NK-cell markers. TCRdb reprocessed the 5' RACE reads and keeps a single row for each CDR3 protein, giving no DNA. The ten top clones account for less than 20%, within a sample of 150,000 to 200,000 distinct CDR3 sequences. The sequencing sample was made of blood T cells: a sorted CD56 or NKG2C T cell subset, CD4+ or CD8+ T cells, or bulk PBMC T cells (not recorded which). Receptor source: a woman aged 18 to 75 in good health. The CDR3 runs from the conserved cysteine through the conserved F or W.

v_call	j_call	cdr3_aa
TRBV6-1	TRBJ1-4	CASSDGAEKLFF
TRBV28	TRBJ2-7	CASSRDSAGGYEQYF
TRBV15	TRBJ2-3	CATSRGGVSADTQYF
TRBV5-1	TRBJ2-2	CASSLTDRGRSQAGELFF
TRBV28	TRBJ2-6	CASSLWGPGANVLTF
TRBV28	TRBJ1-1	CASRTIQGAGVEGTEAFF
TRBV10-3	TRBJ2-7	CAISRDTLYEQYF
TRBV20-1	TRBJ2-7	CSAHSDRDEQYF
TRBV11-2	TRBJ2-1	CAFGGETSYNEQFF
TRBV7-2	TRBJ2-3	CASSLVTSSGTQYF
TRBV10-3	TRBJ2-1	CAIGGTNNEQFF
TRBV5-1	TRBJ2-2	CASSYGQGAYTGELFF
TRBV7-2	TRBJ2-2	CASSTSSGELFF
TRBV20-1	TRBJ2-3	CSAQKLGTRGSSTDTQYF
TRBV24-1	TRBJ2-3	CATSDFTSGNTQYF
TRBV5-1	TRBJ2-5	CASSSGRETQYF
TRBV21-1	TRBJ2-5	CASSKYTGRQYF
TRBV20-1	TRBJ2-5	CSASPLGFSETQYF
TRBV7-8	TRBJ2-6	CASSAGQGSTGANVLTF
TRBV6-1	TRBJ1-2	CASSERQGAYGYTF
TRBV7-8	TRBJ1-5	CASSPGRLAYQPQHF
TRBV5-1	TRBJ2-5	CASSLWSAQETQYF
TRBV7-8	TRBJ2-3	CASRGQGSLDTQYF
TRBV11-3	TRBJ2-1	CASSPRQGLAYNEQFF
TRBV9	TRBJ1-6	CASSPGGFYNSPLHF
TRBV5-1	TRBJ2-7	CASSLGLRDAGGEQYF
TRBV24-1	TRBJ2-7	CATSDTTGFPDEQYF
TRBV10-3	TRBJ2-1	CAISELAGGSYNEQFF
TRBV11-2	TRBJ1-4	CASSLWDNEKLFF
TRBV5-1	TRBJ2-1	CASSYRQGTLGNEQFF
TRBV15	TRBJ2-1	CATSRDSVAGGMYNEQFF
TRBV7-9	TRBJ1-5	CASSPDRAGNQPQHF
TRBV3-1	TRBJ1-2	CASSQATNYGYTF
TRBV11-2	TRBJ2-7	CASKGLAGNSYEQYF
TRBV20-1	TRBJ2-3	CSARDIGTSGATDTQYF
TRBV24-1	TRBJ2-2	CATSETGGTNTGELFF
TRBV29-1	TRBJ2-2	CSVEGKAGGFTGELFF
TRBV5-1	TRBJ2-2	CASSTDLRELFF
TRBV12-5	TRBJ2-1	CASGLGSSYNEQFF
TRBV12-3/TRBV12-4	TRBJ1-5	CASSFGNQPQHF
TRBV5-1	TRBJ2-5	CASSSSGTSSRGETQYF
TRBV7-6	TRBJ1-5	CASSLADNSNQPQHF
TRBV7-9	TRBJ1-2	CASIPRGGDYGYTF
TRBV12-3/TRBV12-4	TRBJ1-5	CASRSTGSEPQHF
TRBV7-3	TRBJ2-4	CASSTDSGLAKNIQYF
TRBV29-1	TRBJ2-7	CSVVGGTVSYEQYF
TRBV12-3/TRBV12-4	TRBJ1-1	CASSSLDSFGAFF
TRBV7-2	TRBJ1-2	CASSFSPTDRGAGYTF
TRBV15	TRBJ2-1	CATSRDRAANNEQFF
TRBV12-3/TRBV12-4	TRBJ1-2	CASSLVGLGYTF
TRBV12-3/TRBV12-4	TRBJ2-3	CASSLPAADTQYF
TRBV12-3/TRBV12-4	TRBJ2-7	CASSWLGDEQYF